One sample yielded the 29 T cell receptor beta chains listed below, sequenced in a study of graft-versus-host responses after intestinal transplantation. These receptors' targets are unknown. Using immunoSEQ multiplex PCR, the repertoire was profiled, and TCRdb retains in-frame clones only, with some absent. The profile shows approximately 39,000 clones, less than 95% of them singletons. This specimen was unstimulated CD4+ T cells sorted from spleen or lymph node cells, taken before transplant. The receptors were sampled from a human donor who was the organ donor for an intestinal transplant.

The chain couples TRBV5-1 to TRBJ2-7, with D tentatively TRBD2 (5 bases). Trimming stripped 4 bases from V and 4 bases from J, with 12 bases between. Germline V gene sequence: CDR1 SGHRS, CDR2 YFSETQ. This CDR3 spans 13 amino acids. In DNA form, the CDR3 reads TGCGCCAGCAGCCCAAGGACTGATTACGAGCAGTACTTC. This sequence encodes CASSPRTDYEQYF.

This chain links TRBV19 with TRBJ2-5; 11 positions agree with TRBD1. CDR1 and CDR2 from the germline V gene are LNHDA and SQIVND (reference sequence). The CDR3 has 16 amino acids. V was clipped by 5 bases and J by 4 bases; unmatched bases: 9. CDR3 nucleotide sequence: TGTGCCAGTAGTCTAGCCCGGGACAGGGGGACAGAGACCCAGTACTTC. Translated, it gives CASSLARDRGTETQYF. Variable domain in full (rest from reference TRBV19 and TRBJ2-5): DGGITQSPKYLFRKEGQNVTLSCEQNLNHDAMYWYRQDPGQGLRLIYYSQIVNDFQKGDIAEGYSVSREKKESFPLTVTSAQKNPTAFYLCASSLARDRGTETQYFGPGTRLLVL.

The V call is TRBV6-6, the J call TRBJ1-2; D may be TRBD1 (5 bases). V dropped 2 bases and J dropped 8 bases, with 15 bases sitting between them. This CDR3 comprises 14 residues. The germline V gene encodes CDR1 MNHNY and CDR2 SVGAGI (reference sequence). CDR3 in amino acids: CASSYTGQMDGYTF. The CDR3, as DNA: TGTGCCAGCAGTTACACAGGTCAGATGGACGGCTACACCTTC.

This clone came up a few times. V gene TRBV7-9 combines with J gene TRBJ1-4; perhaps TRBD1 as D (5 bases). The V end lost 5 bases, the J end lost 7 bases, and 17 bases lay between the germline ends. Germline V lookup: CDR1 SEHNR, CDR2 FQNEAQ (reference sequence). The CDR3 runs 15 residues. The CDR3 sequence: CASSPEGRNSEKLFF. CDR3 bases: TGTGCCAGCAGCCCGGAGGGGAGGAATAGTGAAAAACTGTTTTTT.

CDR3 nucleotide sequence: TGTGCCAGCAGCCCTCCGGGACAGGGGAATTCACCCCTCCACTTT. The encoded protein is CASSPPGQGNSPLHF. The genes are TRBV7-2 and TRBJ1-6; TRBD1 matches at 10 bases. Trimming at V came to 5 bases and at J to 7 bases, leaving 5 bases not matched to a gene. Germline CDR1 is SGHTA and CDR2 is FQGNSA. CDR3 length: 15 amino acids.

As for this clone: The junction shows a germline mismatch at one end, possibly a read error. The chain employs TRBV7-9 and TRBJ1-2; D ambiguous. The CDR3 length is 14 residues. Germline loops: CDR1 SEHNR, CDR2 FQNEAQ (reference sequence). CDR3 amino acids: CASSRSLALGMRPF. The CDR3 bases are TGTGCCAGCAGCCGCTCTTTGGCCCTTGGTATGCGCCCCTTC.

Details on this clone: The junction does not match germline at one end; this may be a read error. The sample has other DNA sequences that encode this CDR3 too. The gene calls are TRBV7-2 and TRBJ1-1, with a possible D match to TRBD1 (5 bases). The germline V gene has CDR1 SGHTA and CDR2 FQGNSA. The CDR3 totals 14 residues. CDR3: CASSSQVGDTEAFF. The CDR3 nucleotides read TGCGCCAGCAGCTCACAGGTTGGGGACACTGAAGCTTTCTTT.

V and J are TRBV10-2 and TRBJ2-3; 7 bases align to TRBD1. CDR1 is WSHSY, CDR2 SAAADI, per germline. Unmatched junction bases numbered 10, after V lost 3 bases and J lost 4 bases. This CDR3 comprises 16 residues. Here the CDR3 DNA reads TGCGCCAGCAGTGACCTACAGGGGTTAGGAGCAGATACGCAGTATTTT. Amino acid sequence: CASSDLQGLGADTQYF.

The V and J genes are TRBV5-1 and TRBJ1-4, with D possibly matching TRBD1 (6 bases). V dropped 0 bases and J dropped 7 bases, with 13 bases sitting between them. The CDR3 is 15 amino acids. CDR1 and CDR2 from the germline V gene are SGHRS and YFSETQ. CDR3 DNA sequence: TGCGCCAGCAGCTTGGACAGGGAATGGAGTGAAAAACTGTTTTTT. It translates to CASSLDREWSEKLFF.

CDR3 DNA: TGCGCCACCACGGGGGGGCCTAGCACAGATACGCAGTATTTT. This translates into CATTGGPSTDTQYF. The chain recombines TRBV5-1 with TRBJ2-3; 8 nucleotides align to TRBD2. Germline V gene data show CDR1 as SGHRS and CDR2 as YFSETQ. CDR3 size: 14 residues. V shed 9 bases and J 0 bases; nucleotides not matched to a gene: 6.

The chain carries TRBV7-7 and TRBJ2-2, with TRBD1 identical over 7 bases. After removal of 6 bases from V and 4 bases from J, the junction contained 2 bases not matched to a gene. This CDR3 region has 13 residues. Germline CDR1 and CDR2: SSHAT and FNYEAQ (reference sequence). The CDR3, as DNA: TGTGCCAGCAGACAGGGGAGCACCGGGGAGCTGTTTTTT. Translation gives CASRQGSTGELFF.

The chain uses TRBV7-2 and TRBJ2-7; 11 bases are a match to TRBD2. Trimming at V came to 5 bases and at J to 2 bases, leaving 2 bases not matched to a gene. The CDR3 contains 14 residues. Per germline, CDR1 SGHTA and CDR2 FQGNSA. Written as DNA, the CDR3 is TGTGCCAGCAGCACTAGCGGGGGACCCTACGAGCAGTACTTC. This codes for CASSTSGGPYEQYF.

The chain has TRBV7-7 and TRBJ2-5, with D tentatively TRBD2 (5 bases). The CDR3 is 13 residues long. Trimming took off 2 bases at V and 3 bases at J, with 7 bases between the two ends. CDR1 and CDR2 from the germline V gene are SSHAT and FNYEAQ (reference sequence). Here the CDR3 reads CASSLNGKETQYF. The CDR3 nucleotides are TGTGCCAGCAGCTTAAACGGGAAAGAGACCCAGTACTTC.

Points on this clone: Other nucleotide sequences in the sample specify the same CDR3. The rearrangement links TRBV27 to TRBJ2-3; D perhaps matches TRBD2 (6 bases). Per germline, CDR1 MNHEY and CDR2 SMNVEV (reference sequence). This CDR3 contains 13 residues. V lost 2 bases and J lost 3, with 6 bases in between. In nucleotides, the CDR3 is TGTGCCAGCAGTTTAGGGGGGACAGATACGCAGTATTTT. Its protein product is CASSLGGTDTQYF.

This clone occurred once. The chain is built from TRBV11-2 and TRBJ1-6, with D perhaps TRBD1 (5 bases). The CDR3 is 16 amino acids. The germline V gene encodes CDR1 SGHAT and CDR2 FQNNGV. Trimming took off 5 bases at V and 4 bases at J, with 15 bases between the two ends. CDR3 sequence: CASSARRQTYNSPLHF. CDR3 bases: TGTGCCAGCAGCGCCCGGAGACAGACGTATAATTCACCCCTCCACTTT.

This clone appeared a single time. The chain recombines TRBV10-3 with TRBJ2-6; D ambiguous. This CDR3 spans 14 amino acids. Germline V gene data show CDR1 as ENHRY and CDR2 as SYGVKD. V lost 5 bases and J lost 1, with 6 bases in between. CDR3 loop: CAISRESGANVLTF. CDR3 bases: TGTGCCATCAGTAGGGAATCTGGGGCCAACGTCCTGACTTTC.

The chain carries TRBV5-4 and TRBJ1-4; 7 bases agree with TRBD1. The CDR3 has 15 amino acids. Germline CDR1 and CDR2: SGHNT and YYREEE (reference sequence). Germline trimming cut 0 bases from V and 5 bases from J; bases unmatched to any gene: 4. In nucleotides, the CDR3 is TGTGCCAGCAGCTTGGGACAGGGTTGGAATGAAAAACTGTTTTTT. Its protein product is CASSLGQGWNEKLFF.

This rearrangement joins TRBV7-2 to TRBJ2-1; TRBD2 aligns across 12 bases. The trim removed 5 bases at V and 0 bases at J, leaving 11 bases unmatched. In germline, CDR1 is SGHTA, CDR2 FQGNSA. This CDR3 comprises 19 residues. CDR3 protein: CASSRPGLAGSSSYNEQFF. The CDR3 nucleotides read TGTGCCAGCAGCCGACCGGGACTAGCGGGTTCTAGCTCCTACAATGAGCAGTTCTTC.

The chain is built from TRBV7-2 and TRBJ2-1; D unresolved. Germline assignment: CDR1 SGHTA and CDR2 FQGNSA. Deletions cut 5 bases from V and 7 bases from J, with 12 bases between. The CDR3 extends over 13 amino acids. The chain's CDR3 is CASSPLGGNEQFF. As DNA, the CDR3 is TGTGCCAGCAGCCCACTCGGTGGGAATGAGCAGTTCTTC. The whole variable domain, remainder taken from reference TRBV7-2 and TRBJ2-1, is GAGVSQSPSNKVTEKGKDVELRCDPISGHTALYWYRQSLGQGLEFLIYFQGNSAPDKSGLPSDRFSAERTGGSVSTLTIQRTQQEDSAVYLCASSPLGGNEQFFGPGTRLTVL.

J is TRBJ2-5 and V is TRBV4-1; 9 bases match TRBD1. Gene TRBJ2-7 matches the end of the DNA better, so the J call may be wrong. The CDR3 extends over 17 amino acids. Germline V gene data show CDR1 as MGHRA and CDR2 as YSYEKL. As DNA, the CDR3 is TGCGCCAGCAGCCAAGACCCGACAGGGGGAAGACGGTACGAGCAGTACTTC. It yields the protein CASSQDPTGGRRYEQYF.

The chain employs TRBV4-1 and TRBJ2-1; 9 bases line up with TRBD2. Looked up from germline, CDR1 is MGHRA and CDR2 is YSYEKL. Trimming at V came to 4 bases and at J to 8 bases, leaving 12 bases not matched to a gene. The CDR3 is made up of 16 amino acids. For the CDR3, the DNA is TGCGCCAGCAGCCCCGACCCTGCGGGGGGGCGAGATGAGCAGTTCTTC. Translating gives CASSPDPAGGRDEQFF.

The chain is built from TRBV5-6 and TRBJ2-1; the D call may be TRBD1 or TRBD2 (5 bases each). The CDR3 is made up of 16 amino acids. Trimming left V 10 bases short and J 5 bases short, with 25 bases between. Per the germline V gene, CDR1 is SGHDT and CDR2 is YYEEEE. The CDR3 is CALTWGSRDGNNEQFF. The CDR3 coding sequence is TGTGCCCTCACCTGGGGGTCCCGGGACGGGAACAATGAGCAGTTCTTC.

The chain is built from TRBV10-2 and TRBJ2-7; 11 bases align to TRBD1. Germline CDR1 reads WSHSY; CDR2 reads SAAADI. V was pared by 6 bases and J by 2 bases, with 3 bases of the junction left unmatched. The CDR3 has 14 amino acids. The CDR3 sequence: CASRTGQGAYEQYF. The CDR3 region has the DNA TGCGCCAGCAGAACGGGACAGGGGGCCTACGAGCAGTACTTC.

V usage is TRBV5-8 and J usage is TRBJ1-6; TRBD1 might be the D (6 bases). V lost 1 base and J 5 bases, leaving 10 bases between the germline ends. Germline CDR1 reads SGHTS; CDR2 reads YDEGEE. The CDR3 runs to 15 residues. CDR3 DNA sequence: TGTGCCAGCAGCTTGTTGGACAGAGATAATTCACCCCTCCACTTT. The encoded protein is CASSLLDRDNSPLHF.

The rearrangement joins TRBV28 to TRBJ1-2; maybe TRBD1 (6 bases). The CDR3 contains 15 residues. Trimming shortened V by 1 base and J by 4 bases, and 13 bases separated the two germline ends. The germline V gene encodes CDR1 MDHEN and CDR2 SYDVKM. CDR3 in DNA: TGTGCCAGCAGTTTATCTGGGGGCCTCTTCTATGGCTACACCTTC. Translation gives CASSLSGGLFYGYTF.

This chain links TRBV7-8 with TRBJ2-7; D uncertain. This CDR3 spans 13 amino acids. Germline V gene lookup returns CDR1 SGHVS and CDR2 FQNEAQ. The ends were cut back, 1 base at V and 5 bases at J, with 9 bases in the middle. CDR3 sequence reads: CASSLVPRNEQYF. The CDR3 bases are TGTGCCAGCAGCTTAGTACCCCGCAACGAGCAGTACTTC. Together with reference TRBV7-8 and TRBJ2-7, the CDR3 gives the full variable domain: GAGVSQSPRYKVAKRGQDVALRCDPISGHVSLFWYQQALGQGPEFLTYFQNEAQLDKSGLPSDRFFAERPEGSVSTLKIQRTQQEDSAVYLCASSLVPRNEQYFGPGTRLTVT.

This clone came up once. The chain employs TRBV7-2 and TRBJ2-5; the D gene is possibly TRBD1 (5 bases). Germline CDR1 is SGHTA and CDR2 is FQGNSA. V lost 3 bases and J 2 bases, leaving 13 bases between the germline ends. The CDR3 length is 15 residues. CDR3 coding DNA: TGTGCCAGCAGCTTCCAGCGACAGTTTCAAGAGACCCAGTACTTC. This encodes CASSFQRQFQETQYF. The full variable domain, completed using reference TRBV7-2 and TRBJ2-5, is GAGVSQSPSNKVTEKGKDVELRCDPISGHTALYWYRQSLGQGLEFLIYFQGNSAPDKSGLPSDRFSAERTGGSVSTLTIQRTQQEDSAVYLCASSFQRQFQETQYFGPGTRLLVL.

The CDR3 spells CASSQRGNEQFF. In nucleotides, the CDR3 is TGTGCCAGCAGCCAGAGGGGAAATGAGCAGTTCTTC. The V call is TRBV7-8, the J call TRBJ2-1; D tentatively fits TRBD1 or TRBD2 (5 bases each). The CDR3 extends over 12 amino acids. The V end was cut by 5 bases, the J end by 7 bases, with 9 bases between. CDR1 is SGHVS and CDR2 is FQNEAQ in the germline V gene.

This chain uses TRBV7-6 with TRBJ2-2; 14 bases are a match to TRBD2. The CDR3 consists of 15 residues. Trimming cost V 5 bases and J 7 bases; bases outside gene matches: 3. Germline CDR1 reads SGHVS; CDR2 reads FNYEAQ. CDR3 DNA: TGTGCCAGCAGCGCGGGACTAGCGGGGGTCGGGGAGCTGTTTTTT. Residues: CASSAGLAGVGELFF.